Below are 16 T cell receptor beta chains sequenced from a single sample in a study of cytomegalovirus exposure and HLA in healthy donors. PCR primers comprised 60 Vbeta and 13 Jbeta primers. Libraries were prepared by immunoSEQ multiplex PCR; TCRdb keeps only in-frame clonotypes and omits some of them. The sample includes roughly 120,000 clones, over 65% of them seen just once. Sequencing was performed on PBMCs. The receptors shown here come from a woman aged 30 to 39 in good health and CMV-seronegative.

This clone was seen repeatedly, ten times or more. The chain employs TRBV7-9 and TRBJ2-7; no firm D call. V shed 10 bases and J shed 0 bases, with 19 bases lying between them. CDR3 length: 15 amino acids. Per the germline V gene, CDR1 is SEHNR and CDR2 is FQNEAQ (reference sequence). CDR3 DNA: TGTGCCACCGAAAATGACCTAACTAACTCCTACGAGCAGTACTTC. Translating gives CATENDLTNSYEQYF.

This rearrangement joins TRBV25-1 to TRBJ1-3; 9 positions match TRBD1. The J segment lost 2 bases and the V segment lost 4 bases, leaving 0 bases of the junction unmatched. CDR3 size: 14 residues. Germline values: CDR1 MGHDK, CDR2 SYGVNS. The CDR3 coding sequence is TGTGCCAGCAGTGGACAGGGGGCTGGAAACACCATATATTTT. Translated: CASSGQGAGNTIYF.

This chain links TRBV14 with TRBJ2-1; D not resolved. Germline CDR1 and CDR2: SGHDN and FVKESK. The V end lost 2 bases, the J end lost 4 bases, and 6 bases lay between the germline ends. The CDR3 is 13 residues long. The CDR3 here is CASSQQFYNEQFF. The CDR3 nucleotides read TGTGCCAGCAGCCAACAGTTTTACAATGAGCAGTTCTTC.

The chain links TRBV9 to TRBJ1-1; 10 bases line up with TRBD1. This CDR3 is built from 12 residues. CDR1 is SGDLS and CDR2 is YYNGEE in the germline V gene. The trim removed 4 bases at V and 11 bases at J, leaving 5 bases unmatched. As DNA, the CDR3 is TGTGCCAGCAGCTTTGACAGGGGGCAGGCTTTCTTT. This gives the protein CASSFDRGQAFF.

The chain recombines TRBV19 with TRBJ2-1; TRBD2 matches 8 bases. The CDR3 runs 15 residues. With V trimmed by 6 bases and J by 4 bases, 8 bases remained unmatched. In germline, CDR1 is LNHDA, CDR2 SQIVND (reference sequence). The CDR3 spells CASSPSGSPYNEQFF. The CDR3 region has the DNA TGTGCCAGTAGCCCTAGCGGGTCGCCGTACAATGAGCAGTTCTTC.

The chain combines TRBV11-2 with TRBJ1-2, with 9 positions matching TRBD1. CDR1 and CDR2 from the germline V gene are SGHAT and FQNNGV. V shed 4 bases, J shed 4 bases, and the junction held 7 bases outside the gene matches. The CDR3 spans 15 residues. The CDR3, as DNA: TGTGCCAGCAGCTCAGGGGGACAGGGCCTCTATGGCTACACCTTC. It is translated as CASSSGGQGLYGYTF.

The V and J genes are TRBV5-1 and TRBJ2-3, with 7 bases fitting TRBD1. V shed 1 base and J 4 bases; nucleotides not matched to a gene: 3. The CDR3 sequence is 14 residues long. Germline loops: CDR1 SGHRS, CDR2 YFSETQ. The DNA for the CDR3 is TGCGCCAGCAGCTTGTCACAGGGGCCAGATACGCAGTATTTT. Translating gives CASSLSQGPDTQYF.

The CDR3 coding sequence is TGTGCCAGCAGTTTATGGCGGGGTAGCAATCAGCCCCAGCATTTT. Its translation is CASSLWRGSNQPQHF. The chain combines TRBV28 with TRBJ1-5; D ambiguous. Germline lookup yields CDR1 MDHEN and CDR2 SYDVKM. This CDR3 comprises 15 residues. The V end was cut by 0 bases, the J end by 0 bases, with 6 bases between.

This clone appeared a few times. The gene calls are TRBV6-1 and TRBJ1-6; 7 bases agree with TRBD1. The CDR3 covers 15 residues. V shed 1 base, J shed 9 bases, and the junction held 6 bases outside the gene matches. Per germline, CDR1 MNHNS and CDR2 SASEGT. The CDR3 is CASSEDRGMGSPLHF. CDR3 nucleotides: TGTGCCAGCAGTGAAGACAGGGGAATGGGTTCACCCCTCCACTTT.

DNA for the CDR3: TGTGCCTGGAGATCTTCGGGACAGGGAGGAAATCAGCCCCAGCATTTT. This sequence encodes CAWRSSGQGGNQPQHF. The V call is TRBV30, the J call TRBJ1-5; 9 bases agree with TRBD1. Germline CDR1 reads GTSNPN; CDR2 reads SVGIG (reference sequence). With V trimmed by 3 bases and J by 4 bases, 10 bases remained unmatched. This CDR3 region has 16 residues.

The chain is built from TRBV4-3 and TRBJ1-2; D not certain. Trimming left V 1 base short and J 4 bases short, with 10 bases between. Germline CDR1 reads LGHNA; CDR2 reads YSLEER. CDR3 length: 14 amino acids. The CDR3 region is CASSQASPLYGYTF. The CDR3 DNA reads as TGCGCCAGCAGCCAAGCATCCCCACTCTATGGCTACACCTTC.

Written as DNA, the CDR3 is TGTGCCACTCCACGGACAGGGGATGGTCCCGAGCAGTACTTC. This translates into CATPRTGDGPEQYF. The J gene is TRBJ2-7, the V gene TRBV7-2, with 9 nucleotides matching TRBD1. V was pared by 10 bases and J by 6 bases, with 13 bases of the junction left unmatched. This CDR3 has 14 residues. CDR1 is SGHTA and CDR2 is FQGNSA in the germline V gene.

The V call is TRBV15, the J call TRBJ2-3; 8 positions agree with TRBD2. Looked up from germline, CDR1 is LNHNV and CDR2 is YYDKDF (reference sequence). This CDR3 is 16 amino acids long. V shed 1 base and J 7 bases; nucleotides not matched to a gene: 10. CDR3 residues: CATSRVPSGSLYTQYF. The CDR3 DNA follows: TGTGCCACCAGCAGAGTACCCAGCGGGAGCCTCTATACGCAGTATTTT.

The chain is built from TRBV30 and TRBJ2-2; weak D call: TRBD1 (6 bases). The CDR3 is 14 amino acids. V was clipped by 4 bases and J by 1 base, with 10 bases between them. The germline V gene encodes CDR1 GTSNPN and CDR2 SVGIG (reference sequence). CDR3 sequence reads: CAWNSGQNTGELFF. The CDR3, as DNA: TGTGCCTGGAATTCGGGACAGAACACCGGGGAGCTGTTTTTT. The full variable domain, rest sourced from reference TRBV30 and TRBJ2-2, is SQTIHQWPATLVQPVGSPLSLECTVEGTSNPNLYWYRQAAGRGLQLLFYSVGIGQISSEVPQNLSASRPQDRQFILSSKKLLLSDSGFYLCAWNSGQNTGELFFGEGSRLTVL.

V gene TRBV7-2 combines with J gene TRBJ1-2, with a tentative D call TRBD1 (6 bases). Germline V gene lookup returns CDR1 SGHTA and CDR2 FQGNSA. V lost 4 bases and J 8 bases, leaving 14 bases between the germline ends. The CDR3 runs to 13 residues. CDR3 sequence (DNA): TGTGCCAGCAGCTCGAGGGGGGGTGCGGGCTACACCTTC. It is translated as CASSSRGGAGYTF.

This chain joins TRBV13 and TRBJ1-1, with no clear D. Trimming stripped 0 bases from V and 1 base from J, with 12 bases between. Looked up from germline, CDR1 is PRHDT and CDR2 is FYEKMQ (reference sequence). This CDR3 has 16 residues. CDR3 sequence: CASSLGQAPTNTEAFF. The CDR3 DNA sequence: TGTGCCAGCAGCTTAGGCCAGGCGCCGACGAACACTGAAGCTTTCTTT.